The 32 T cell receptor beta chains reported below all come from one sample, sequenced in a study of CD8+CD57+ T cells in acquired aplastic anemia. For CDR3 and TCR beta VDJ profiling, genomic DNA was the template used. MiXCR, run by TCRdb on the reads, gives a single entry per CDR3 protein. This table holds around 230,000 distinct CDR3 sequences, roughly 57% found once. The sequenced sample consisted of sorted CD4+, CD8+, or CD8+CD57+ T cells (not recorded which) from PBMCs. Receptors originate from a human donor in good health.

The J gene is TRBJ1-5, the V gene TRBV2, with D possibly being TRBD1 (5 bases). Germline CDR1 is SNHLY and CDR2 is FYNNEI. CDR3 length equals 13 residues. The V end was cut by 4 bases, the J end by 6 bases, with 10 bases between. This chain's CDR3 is CASSGQGPQPQHF. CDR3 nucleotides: TGTGCCAGCAGTGGGCAGGGACCTCAGCCCCAGCATTTT.

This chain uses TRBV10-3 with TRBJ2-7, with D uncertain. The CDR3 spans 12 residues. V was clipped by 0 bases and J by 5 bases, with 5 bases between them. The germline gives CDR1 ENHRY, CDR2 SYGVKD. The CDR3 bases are TGTGCCATCAGTGAGTCGAACCACGAGCAGTACTTC. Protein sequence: CAISESNHEQYF.

CDR3 in amino acids: CASSVSGANTEAFF. Here the CDR3 DNA reads TGTGCCAGCAGCGTATCTGGGGCGAACACTGAAGCTTTCTTT. The chain combines TRBV9 with TRBJ1-1; a weak D match, TRBD1 (5 bases). The germline gives CDR1 SGDLS, CDR2 YYNGEE. The CDR3 sequence is 14 residues long. V dropped 1 base and J dropped 1 base, with 8 bases sitting between them. The full variable domain, its missing parts supplied by reference TRBV9 and TRBJ1-1, is DSGVTQTPKHLITATGQRVTLRCSPRSGDLSVYWYQQSLDQGLQFLIQYYNGEERAKGNILERFSAQQFPDLHSELNLSSLELGDSALYFCASSVSGANTEAFFGQGTRLTVV.

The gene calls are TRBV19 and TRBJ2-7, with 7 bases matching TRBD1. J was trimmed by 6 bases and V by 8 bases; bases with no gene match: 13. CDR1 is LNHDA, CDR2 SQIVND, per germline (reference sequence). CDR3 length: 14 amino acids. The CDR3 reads CASRQTGSRGEQYF. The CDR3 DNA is TGTGCCAGTCGCCAGACAGGGTCTCGAGGCGAGCAGTACTTC. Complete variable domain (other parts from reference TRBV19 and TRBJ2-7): DGGITQSPKYLFRKEGQNVTLSCEQNLNHDAMYWYRQDPGQGLRLIYYSQIVNDFQKGDIAEGYSVSREKKESFPLTVTSAQKNPTAFYLCASRQTGSRGEQYFGPGTRLTVT.

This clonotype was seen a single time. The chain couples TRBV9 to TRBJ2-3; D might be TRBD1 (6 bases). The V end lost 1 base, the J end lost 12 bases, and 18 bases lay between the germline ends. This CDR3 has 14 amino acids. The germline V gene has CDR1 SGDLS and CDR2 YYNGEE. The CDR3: CASSVSPGDTYQYF. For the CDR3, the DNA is TGTGCCAGCAGCGTATCCCCAGGGGATACGTACCAGTATTTT.

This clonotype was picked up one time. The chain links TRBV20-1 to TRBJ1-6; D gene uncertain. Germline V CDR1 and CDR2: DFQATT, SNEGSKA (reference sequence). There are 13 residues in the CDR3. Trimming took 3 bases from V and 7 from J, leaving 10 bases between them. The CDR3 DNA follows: TGCAGTGCTAGGGACTTCGAGAATTCACCCCTCCACTTT. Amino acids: CSARDFENSPLHF.

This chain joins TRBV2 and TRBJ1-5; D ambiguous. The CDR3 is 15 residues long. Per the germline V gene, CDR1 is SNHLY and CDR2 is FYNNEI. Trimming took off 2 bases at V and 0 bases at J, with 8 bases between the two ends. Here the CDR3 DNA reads TGTGCCAGCAGTGAACTCAGGAATAGCAATCAGCCCCAGCATTTT. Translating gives CASSELRNSNQPQHF.

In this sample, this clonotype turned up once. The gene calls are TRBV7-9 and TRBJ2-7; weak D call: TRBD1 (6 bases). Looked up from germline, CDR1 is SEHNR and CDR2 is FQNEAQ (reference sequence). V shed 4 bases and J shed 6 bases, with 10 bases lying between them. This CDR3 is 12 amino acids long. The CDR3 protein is CASSWTDFEQYF. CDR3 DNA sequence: TGTGCCAGCAGCTGGACAGATTTCGAGCAGTACTTC.

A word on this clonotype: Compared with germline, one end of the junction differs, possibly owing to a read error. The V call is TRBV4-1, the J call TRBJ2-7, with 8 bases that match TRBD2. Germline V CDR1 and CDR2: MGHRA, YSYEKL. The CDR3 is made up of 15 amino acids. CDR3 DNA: TGTGCCAGCAGCCAAGTATCAGCGGGAGCCTACGAGCAGTACTTC. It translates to CASSQVSAGAYEQYF.

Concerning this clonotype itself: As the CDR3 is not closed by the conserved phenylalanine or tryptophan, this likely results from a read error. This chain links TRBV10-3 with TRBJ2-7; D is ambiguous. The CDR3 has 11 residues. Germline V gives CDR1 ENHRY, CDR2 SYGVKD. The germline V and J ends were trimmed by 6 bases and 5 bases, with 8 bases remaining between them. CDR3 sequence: CAIRTSNEQYL. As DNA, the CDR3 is TGTGCCATCAGGACCTCGAACGAGCAGTACCTC.

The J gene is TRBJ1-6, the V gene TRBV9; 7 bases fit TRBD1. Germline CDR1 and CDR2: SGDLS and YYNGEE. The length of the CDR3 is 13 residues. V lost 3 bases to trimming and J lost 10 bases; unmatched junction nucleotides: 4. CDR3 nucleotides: TGTGCCAGCAGCGCAGCGGACAGGTCACCCCTCCACTTT. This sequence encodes CASSAADRSPLHF.

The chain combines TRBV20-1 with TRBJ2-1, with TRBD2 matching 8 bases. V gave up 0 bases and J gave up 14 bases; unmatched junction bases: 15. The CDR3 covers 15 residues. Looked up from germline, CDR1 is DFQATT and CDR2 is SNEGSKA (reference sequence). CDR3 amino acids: CSARDASTGGPLEFF. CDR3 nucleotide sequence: TGCAGTGCTAGAGATGCATCGACGGGAGGGCCTTTGGAGTTCTTC.

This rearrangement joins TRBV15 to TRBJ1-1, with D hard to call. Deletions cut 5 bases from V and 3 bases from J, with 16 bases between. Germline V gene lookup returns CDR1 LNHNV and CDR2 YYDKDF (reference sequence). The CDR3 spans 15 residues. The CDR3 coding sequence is TGTGCCACCAGCCCACTTAGCCCTGGGGACACTGAAGCTTTCTTT. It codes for CATSPLSPGDTEAFF.

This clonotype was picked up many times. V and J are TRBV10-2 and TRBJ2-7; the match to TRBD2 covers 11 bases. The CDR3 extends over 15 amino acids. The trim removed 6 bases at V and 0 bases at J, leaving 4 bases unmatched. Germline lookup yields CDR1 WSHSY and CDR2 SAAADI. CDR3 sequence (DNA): TGCGCCAGCAGGCCGACTAGCGGGGTCTCCTACGAGCAGTACTTC. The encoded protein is CASRPTSGVSYEQYF.

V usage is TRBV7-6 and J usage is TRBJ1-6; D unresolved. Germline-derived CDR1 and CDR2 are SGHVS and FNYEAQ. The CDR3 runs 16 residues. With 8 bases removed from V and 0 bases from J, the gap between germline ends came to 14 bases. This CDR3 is CASALVGSSYNSPLHF. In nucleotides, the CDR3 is TGTGCCAGCGCCTTAGTCGGGAGCTCCTATAATTCACCCCTCCACTTT.

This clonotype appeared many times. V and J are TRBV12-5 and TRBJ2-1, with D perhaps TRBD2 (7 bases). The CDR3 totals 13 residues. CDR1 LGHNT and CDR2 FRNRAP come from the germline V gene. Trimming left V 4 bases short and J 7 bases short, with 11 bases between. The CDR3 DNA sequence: TGTGCTAGTGGTTGGGGGGGCGGGAATGAGCAGTTCTTC. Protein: CASGWGGGNEQFF.

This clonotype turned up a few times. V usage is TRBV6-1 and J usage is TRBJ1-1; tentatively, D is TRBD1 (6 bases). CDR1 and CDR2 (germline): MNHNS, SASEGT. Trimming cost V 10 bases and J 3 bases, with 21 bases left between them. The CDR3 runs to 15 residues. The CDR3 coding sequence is TGTGCCACCTCTCAAGAGGGGGGGGGCCACACTGAAGCTTTCTTT. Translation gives CATSQEGGGHTEAFF.

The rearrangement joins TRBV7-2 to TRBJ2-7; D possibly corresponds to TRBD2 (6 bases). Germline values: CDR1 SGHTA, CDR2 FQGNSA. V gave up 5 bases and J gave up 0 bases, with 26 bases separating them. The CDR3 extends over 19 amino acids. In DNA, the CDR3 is TGTGCCAGCAGCCCAGCCTCTCGGGGCGGGGCGAAGAGCTCCTACGAGCAGTACTTC. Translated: CASSPASRGGAKSSYEQYF. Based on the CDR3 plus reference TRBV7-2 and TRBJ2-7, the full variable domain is GAGVSQSPSNKVTEKGKDVELRCDPISGHTALYWYRQSLGQGLEFLIYFQGNSAPDKSGLPSDRFSAERTGGSVSTLTIQRTQQEDSAVYLCASSPASRGGAKSSYEQYFGPGTRLTVT.

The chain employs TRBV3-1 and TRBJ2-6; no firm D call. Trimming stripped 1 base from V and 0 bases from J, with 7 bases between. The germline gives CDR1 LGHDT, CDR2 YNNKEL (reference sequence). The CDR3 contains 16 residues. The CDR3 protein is CASSQAPLSGANVLTF. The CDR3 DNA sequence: TGTGCCAGCAGCCAAGCTCCCCTCTCTGGGGCCAACGTCCTGACTTTC. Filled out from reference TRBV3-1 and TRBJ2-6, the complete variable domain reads DTAVSQTPKYLVTQMGNDKSIKCEQNLGHDTMYWYKQDSKKFLKIMFSYNNKELIINETVPNRFSPKSPDKAHLNLHINSLELGDSAVYFCASSQAPLSGANVLTFGAGSRLTVL.

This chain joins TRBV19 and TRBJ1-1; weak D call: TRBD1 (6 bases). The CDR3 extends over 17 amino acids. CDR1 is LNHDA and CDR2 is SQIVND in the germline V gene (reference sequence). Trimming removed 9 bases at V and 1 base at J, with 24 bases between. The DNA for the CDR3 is TGTGCCAGCCGGTTGGGTGTGGGAGGGGGGAAGAACACTGAAGCTTTCTTT. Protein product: CASRLGVGGGKNTEAFF. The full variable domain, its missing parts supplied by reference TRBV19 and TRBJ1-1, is DGGITQSPKYLFRKEGQNVTLSCEQNLNHDAMYWYRQDPGQGLRLIYYSQIVNDFQKGDIAEGYSVSREKKESFPLTVTSAQKNPTAFYLCASRLGVGGGKNTEAFFGQGTRLTVV.

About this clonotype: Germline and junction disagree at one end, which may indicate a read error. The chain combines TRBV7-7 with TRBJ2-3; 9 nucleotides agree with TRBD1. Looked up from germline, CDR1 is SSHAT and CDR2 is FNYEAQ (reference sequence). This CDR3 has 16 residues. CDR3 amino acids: CASSLDRTGEGDTQYF. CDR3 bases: TGTGCTAGCAGCTTAGATCGGACAGGGGAGGGAGATACGCAGTATTTT. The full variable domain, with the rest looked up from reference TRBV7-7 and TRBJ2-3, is GAGVSQSPRYKVTKRGQDVTLRCDPISSHATLYWYQQALGQGPEFLTYFNYEAQPDKSGLPSDRFSAERPEGSISTLTIQRTEQRDSAMYRCASSLDRTGEGDTQYFGPGTRLTVL.

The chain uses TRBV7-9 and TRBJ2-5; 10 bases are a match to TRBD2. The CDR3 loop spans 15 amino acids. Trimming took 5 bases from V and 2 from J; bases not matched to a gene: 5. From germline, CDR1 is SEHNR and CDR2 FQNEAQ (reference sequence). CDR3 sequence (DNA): TGTGCCAGCAGCGCCGGGACTAGCGAACAAGAGACCCAGTACTTC. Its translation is CASSAGTSEQETQYF. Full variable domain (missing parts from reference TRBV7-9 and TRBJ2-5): DTGVSQNPRHKITKRGQNVTFRCDPISEHNRLYWYRQTLGQGPEFLTYFQNEAQLEKSRLLSDRFSAERPKGSFSTLEIQRTEQGDSAMYLCASSAGTSEQETQYFGPGTRLLVL.

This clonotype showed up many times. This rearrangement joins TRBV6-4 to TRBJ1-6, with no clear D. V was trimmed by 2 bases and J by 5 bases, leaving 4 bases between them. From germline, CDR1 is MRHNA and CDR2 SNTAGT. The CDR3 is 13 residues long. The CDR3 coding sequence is TGTGCCAGCAGTGACAATAATAATTCACCCCTCCACTTT. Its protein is CASSDNNNSPLHF.

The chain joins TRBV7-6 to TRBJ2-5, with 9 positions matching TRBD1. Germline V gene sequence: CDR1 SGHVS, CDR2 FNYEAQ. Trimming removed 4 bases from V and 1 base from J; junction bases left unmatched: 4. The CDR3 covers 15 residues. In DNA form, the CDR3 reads TGTGCCAGCAGCTCTTGGACAGGGGCCCAAGAGACCCAGTACTTC. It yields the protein CASSSWTGAQETQYF. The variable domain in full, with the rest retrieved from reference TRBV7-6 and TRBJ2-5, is GAGVSQSPRYKVTKRGQDVALRCDPISGHVSLYWYRQALGQGPEFLTYFNYEAQQDKSGLPNDRFSAERPEGSISTLTIQRTEQRDSAMYRCASSSWTGAQETQYFGPGTRLLVL.

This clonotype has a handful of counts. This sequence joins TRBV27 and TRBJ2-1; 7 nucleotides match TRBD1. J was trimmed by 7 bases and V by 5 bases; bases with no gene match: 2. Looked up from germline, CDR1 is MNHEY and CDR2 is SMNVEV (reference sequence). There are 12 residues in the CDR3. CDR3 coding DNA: TGTGCCAGCAGTCTACAGGGGAATGAGCAGTTCTTC. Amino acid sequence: CASSLQGNEQFF.

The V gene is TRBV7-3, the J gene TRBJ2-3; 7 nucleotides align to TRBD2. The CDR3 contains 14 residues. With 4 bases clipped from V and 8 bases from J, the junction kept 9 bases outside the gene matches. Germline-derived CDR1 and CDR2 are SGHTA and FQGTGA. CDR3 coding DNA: TGTGCCAGCAGCTACGGACCCTGGGAGGGTACGCAGTATTTT. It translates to CASSYGPWEGTQYF.

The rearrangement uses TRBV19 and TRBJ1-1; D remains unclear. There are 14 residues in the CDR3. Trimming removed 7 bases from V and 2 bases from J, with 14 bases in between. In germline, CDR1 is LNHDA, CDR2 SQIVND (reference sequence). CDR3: CASIPGLFNTEAFF. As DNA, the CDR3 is TGTGCCAGTATTCCAGGACTGTTCAACACTGAAGCTTTCTTT.

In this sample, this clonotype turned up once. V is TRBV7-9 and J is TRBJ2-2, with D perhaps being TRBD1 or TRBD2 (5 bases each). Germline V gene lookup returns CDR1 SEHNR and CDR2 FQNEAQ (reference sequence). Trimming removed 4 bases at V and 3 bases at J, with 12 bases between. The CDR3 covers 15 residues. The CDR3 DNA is TGTGCCAGCAGCTGGGACGCCGGGGACACCGGGGAGCTGTTTTTT. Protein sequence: CASSWDAGDTGELFF.

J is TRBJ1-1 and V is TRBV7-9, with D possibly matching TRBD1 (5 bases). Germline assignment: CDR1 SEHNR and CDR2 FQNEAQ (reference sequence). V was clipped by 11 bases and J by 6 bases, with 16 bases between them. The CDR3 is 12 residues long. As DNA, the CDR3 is TGTGCCTTACAAGCTAGGGACGCTGAAGCTTTCTTT. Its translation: CALQARDAEAFF.

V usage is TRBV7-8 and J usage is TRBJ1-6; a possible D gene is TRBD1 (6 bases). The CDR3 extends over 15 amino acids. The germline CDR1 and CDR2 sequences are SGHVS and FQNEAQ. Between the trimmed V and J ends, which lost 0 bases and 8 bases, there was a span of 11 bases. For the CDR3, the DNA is TGTGCCAGCAGCTTAGCGCAGGGGACCGATTCACCCCTCCACTTT. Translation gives CASSLAQGTDSPLHF.

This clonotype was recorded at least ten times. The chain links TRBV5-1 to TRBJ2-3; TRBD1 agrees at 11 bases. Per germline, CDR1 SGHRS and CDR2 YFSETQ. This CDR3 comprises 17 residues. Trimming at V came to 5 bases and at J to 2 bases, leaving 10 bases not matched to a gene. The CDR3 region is CASRPGQGVLNTDTQYF. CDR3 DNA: TGCGCCAGCAGGCCGGGACAGGGGGTCCTCAACACAGATACGCAGTATTTT. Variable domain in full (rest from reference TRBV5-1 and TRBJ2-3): KAGVTQTPRYLIKTRGQQVTLSCSPISGHRSVSWYQQTPGQGLQFLFEYFSETQRNKGNFPGRFSGRQFSNSRSEMNVSTLELGDSALYLCASRPGQGVLNTDTQYFGPGTRLTVL.

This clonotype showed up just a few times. Here the CDR3 reads CASSSPSGSGTGELFF. The CDR3 DNA reads as TGTGCCAGCAGTTCCCCAAGCGGGAGCGGCACCGGGGAGCTGTTTTTT. This chain links TRBV28 with TRBJ2-2; 8 bases align to TRBD2. Trimming took 4 bases from V and 4 from J; bases not matched to a gene: 8. The germline V gene encodes CDR1 MDHEN and CDR2 SYDVKM. The CDR3 is made up of 16 amino acids. Filled out from reference TRBV28 and TRBJ2-2, the complete variable domain reads DVKVTQSSRYLVKRTGEKVFLECVQDMDHENMFWYRQDPGLGLRLIYFSYDVKMKEKGDIPEGYSVSREKKERFSLILESASTNQTSMYLCASSSPSGSGTGELFFGEGSRLTVL.